This TCR beta chain was documented in a study of cytomegalovirus exposure and HLA in healthy donors. Findings and caveats of the study: Highest at DRB1 and lowest at HLA-C, TCR association rates differed among HLA loci in a later analysis.

The PCR employed 60 Vbeta primers together with 13 Jbeta primers. The repertoire was sequenced with immunoSEQ multiplex PCR; TCRdb's copy has only in-frame clones and lacks some. The sample lists 95,000 to 100,000 clones, approximately 83% occurring once. A word on this clone: Antigen: not known.

V lost 9 bases, J lost 5 bases, and 20 bases lay in between. This CDR3 is built from 15 residues. CDR1 is MNHNS, CDR2 SASEGT, per germline. The specimen was PBMCs. The source of this sequence is a female donor in good health and CMV-seropositive. This chain links TRBV6-1 with TRBJ1-5, with D possibly being TRBD1 (5 bases). CDR3 residues: CASVIWEGFDQPQHF. In DNA form, the CDR3 reads TGTGCCAGTGTAATCTGGGAGGGGTTCGATCAGCCCCAGCATTTT.